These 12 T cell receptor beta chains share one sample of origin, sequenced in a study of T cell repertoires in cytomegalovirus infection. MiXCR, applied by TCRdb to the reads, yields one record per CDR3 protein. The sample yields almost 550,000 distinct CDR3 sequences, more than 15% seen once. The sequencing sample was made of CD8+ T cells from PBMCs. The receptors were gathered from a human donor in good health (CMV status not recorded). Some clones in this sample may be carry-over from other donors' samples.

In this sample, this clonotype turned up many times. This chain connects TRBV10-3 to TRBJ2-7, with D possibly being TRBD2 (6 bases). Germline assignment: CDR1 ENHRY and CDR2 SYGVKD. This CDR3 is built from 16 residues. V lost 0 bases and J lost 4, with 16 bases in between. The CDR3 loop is CAISESGRGRPYEQYF. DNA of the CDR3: TGTGCCATCAGTGAGTCGGGCCGAGGGAGGCCTTACGAGCAGTACTTC.

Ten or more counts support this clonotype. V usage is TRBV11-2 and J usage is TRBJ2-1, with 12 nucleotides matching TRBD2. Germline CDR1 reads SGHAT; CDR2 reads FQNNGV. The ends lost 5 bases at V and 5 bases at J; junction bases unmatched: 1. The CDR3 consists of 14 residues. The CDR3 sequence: CASSPSGRDNEQFF. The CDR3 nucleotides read TGTGCCAGCAGCCCTAGCGGGAGGGACAATGAGCAGTTCTTC.

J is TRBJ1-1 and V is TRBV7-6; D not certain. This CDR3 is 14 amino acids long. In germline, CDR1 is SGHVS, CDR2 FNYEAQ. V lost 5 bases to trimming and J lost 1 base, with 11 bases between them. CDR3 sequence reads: CASSPVEGNTEAFF. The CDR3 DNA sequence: TGTGCCAGCAGCCCGGTCGAGGGGAACACTGAAGCTTTCTTT. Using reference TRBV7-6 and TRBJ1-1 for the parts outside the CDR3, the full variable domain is GAGVSQSPRYKVTKRGQDVALRCDPISGHVSLYWYRQALGQGPEFLTYFNYEAQQDKSGLPNDRFSAERPEGSISTLTIQRTEQRDSAMYRCASSPVEGNTEAFFGQGTRLTVV.

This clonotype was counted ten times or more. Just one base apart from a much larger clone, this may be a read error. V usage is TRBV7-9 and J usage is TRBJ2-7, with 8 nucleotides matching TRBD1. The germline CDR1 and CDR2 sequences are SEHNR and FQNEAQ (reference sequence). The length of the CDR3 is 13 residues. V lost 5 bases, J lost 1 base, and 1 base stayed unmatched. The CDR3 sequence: CASSRTGSYEQYF. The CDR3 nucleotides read TGTGCCAGCAGCCGGACAGGGTCCTACGAGCAGTACTTC.

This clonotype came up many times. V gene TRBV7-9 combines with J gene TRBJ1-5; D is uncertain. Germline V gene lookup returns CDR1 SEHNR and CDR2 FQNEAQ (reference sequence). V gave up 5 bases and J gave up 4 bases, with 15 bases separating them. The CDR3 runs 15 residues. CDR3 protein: CASSNLEEINQPQHF. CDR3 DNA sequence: TGTGCCAGCAGCAATCTTGAGGAAATTAATCAGCCCCAGCATTTT.

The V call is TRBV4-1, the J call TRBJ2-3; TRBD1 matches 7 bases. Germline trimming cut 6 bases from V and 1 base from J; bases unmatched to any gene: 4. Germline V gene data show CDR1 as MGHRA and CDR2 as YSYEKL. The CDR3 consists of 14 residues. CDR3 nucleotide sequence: TGCGCCAGCAGGCCCCAGGGGGGCACAGATACGCAGTATTTT. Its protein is CASRPQGGTDTQYF.

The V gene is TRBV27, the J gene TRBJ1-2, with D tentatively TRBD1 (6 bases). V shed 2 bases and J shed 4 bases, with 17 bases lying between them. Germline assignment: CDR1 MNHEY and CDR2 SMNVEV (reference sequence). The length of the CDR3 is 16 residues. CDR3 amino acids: CASSLVAGAAPYGYTF. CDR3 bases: TGTGCCAGCAGTTTAGTCGCGGGGGCTGCTCCCTATGGCTACACCTTC.

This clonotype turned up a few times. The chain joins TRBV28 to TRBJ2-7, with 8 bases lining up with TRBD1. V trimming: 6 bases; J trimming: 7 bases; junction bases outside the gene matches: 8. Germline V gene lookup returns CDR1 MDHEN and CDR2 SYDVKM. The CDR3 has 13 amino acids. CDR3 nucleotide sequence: TGTGCCAGCAGCGATCTCACAGGGGGTGAGCAGTACTTC. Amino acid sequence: CASSDLTGGEQYF.

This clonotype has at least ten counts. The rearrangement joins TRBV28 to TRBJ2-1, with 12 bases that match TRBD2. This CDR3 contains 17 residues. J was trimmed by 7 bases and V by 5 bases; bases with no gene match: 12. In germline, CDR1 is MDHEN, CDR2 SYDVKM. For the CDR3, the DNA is TGTGCCAGCAGTCCGGCGCGGACTAGCGGGACGGGAAATGAGCAGTTCTTC. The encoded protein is CASSPARTSGTGNEQFF.

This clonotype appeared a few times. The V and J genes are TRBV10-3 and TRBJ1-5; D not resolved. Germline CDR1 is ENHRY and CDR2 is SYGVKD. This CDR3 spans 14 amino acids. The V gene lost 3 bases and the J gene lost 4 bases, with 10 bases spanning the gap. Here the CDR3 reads CAISDGGVNQPQHF. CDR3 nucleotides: TGTGCCATCAGTGATGGCGGGGTTAATCAGCCCCAGCATTTT.

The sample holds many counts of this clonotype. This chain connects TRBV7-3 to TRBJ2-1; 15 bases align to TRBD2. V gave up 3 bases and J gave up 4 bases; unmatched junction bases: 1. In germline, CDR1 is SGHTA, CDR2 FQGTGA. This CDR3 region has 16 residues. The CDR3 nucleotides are TGTGCCAGCAGCTTCGGACTAGCGGGGGGGTACAATGAGCAGTTCTTC. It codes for CASSFGLAGGYNEQFF.

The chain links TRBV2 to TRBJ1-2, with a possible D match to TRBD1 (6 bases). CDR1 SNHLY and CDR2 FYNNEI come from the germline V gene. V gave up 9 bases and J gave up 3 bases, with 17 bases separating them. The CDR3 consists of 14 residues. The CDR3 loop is CASCGAGDYYGYTF. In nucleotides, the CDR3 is TGTGCCAGTTGTGGGGCAGGGGACTACTATGGCTACACCTTC.